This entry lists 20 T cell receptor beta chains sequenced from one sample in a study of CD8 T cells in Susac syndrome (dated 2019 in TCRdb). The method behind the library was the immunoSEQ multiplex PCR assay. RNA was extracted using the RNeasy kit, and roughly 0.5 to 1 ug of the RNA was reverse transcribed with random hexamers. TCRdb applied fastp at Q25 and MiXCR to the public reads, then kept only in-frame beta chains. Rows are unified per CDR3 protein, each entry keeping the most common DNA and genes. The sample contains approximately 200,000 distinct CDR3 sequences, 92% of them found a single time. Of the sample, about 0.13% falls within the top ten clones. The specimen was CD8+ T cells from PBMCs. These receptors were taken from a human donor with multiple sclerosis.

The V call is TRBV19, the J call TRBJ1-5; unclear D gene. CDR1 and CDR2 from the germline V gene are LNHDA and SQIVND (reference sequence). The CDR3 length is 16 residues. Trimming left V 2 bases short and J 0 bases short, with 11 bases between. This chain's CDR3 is CASSIYPGYSNQPQHF. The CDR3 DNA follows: TGTGCCAGTAGTATATATCCGGGCTATAGCAATCAGCCCCAGCATTTT.

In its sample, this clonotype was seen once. The CDR3 DNA is TGTGCCAGTTGGTCCGGGACTAAGGCAGGTGAGCAGTTCTTC. Translation: CASWSGTKAGEQFF. The rearrangement uses TRBV19 and TRBJ2-1; 7 nucleotides agree with TRBD2. This CDR3 is 14 amino acids long. CDR1 and CDR2 (germline): LNHDA, SQIVND (reference sequence). V gave up 8 bases and J gave up 9 bases; unmatched junction bases: 13. Looking up the rest from reference TRBV19 and TRBJ2-1 gives the full variable domain: DGGITQSPKYLFRKEGQNVTLSCEQNLNHDAMYWYRQDPGQGLRLIYYSQIVNDFQKGDIAEGYSVSREKKESFPLTVTSAQKNPTAFYLCASWSGTKAGEQFFGPGTRLTVL.

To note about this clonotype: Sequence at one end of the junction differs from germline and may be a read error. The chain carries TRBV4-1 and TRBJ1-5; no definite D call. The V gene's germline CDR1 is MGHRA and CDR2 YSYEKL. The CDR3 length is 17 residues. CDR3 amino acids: CASSQGDFIRSNQPQHF. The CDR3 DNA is TGCGCCAGCAGTCAAGGAGATTTTATCAGGTCGAATCAGCCCCAGCATTTT.

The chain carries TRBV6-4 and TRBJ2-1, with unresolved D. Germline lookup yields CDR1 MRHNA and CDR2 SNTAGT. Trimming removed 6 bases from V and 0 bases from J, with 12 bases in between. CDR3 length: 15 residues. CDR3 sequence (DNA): TGTGCCAGCAGCGACGGGCCGAGCTCCTACAATGAGCAGTTCTTC. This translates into CASSDGPSSYNEQFF.

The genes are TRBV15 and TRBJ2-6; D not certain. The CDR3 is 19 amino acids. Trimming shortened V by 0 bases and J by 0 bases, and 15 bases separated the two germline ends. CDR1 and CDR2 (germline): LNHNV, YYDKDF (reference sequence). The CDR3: CATSRDLSVASSGANVLTF. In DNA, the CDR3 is TGTGCCACCAGCAGAGATTTATCGGTGGCGAGCTCTGGGGCCAACGTCCTGACTTTC.

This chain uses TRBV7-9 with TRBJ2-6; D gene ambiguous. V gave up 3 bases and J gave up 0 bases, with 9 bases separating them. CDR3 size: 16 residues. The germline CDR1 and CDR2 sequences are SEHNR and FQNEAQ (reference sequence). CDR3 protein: CASSLGGDSGANVLTF. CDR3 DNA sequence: TGTGCCAGCAGCTTGGGTGGGGACTCTGGGGCCAACGTCCTGACTTTC.

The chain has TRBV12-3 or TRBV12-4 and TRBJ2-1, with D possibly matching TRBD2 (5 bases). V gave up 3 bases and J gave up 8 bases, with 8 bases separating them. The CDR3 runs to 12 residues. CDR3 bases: TGTGCCAGCAGTTTTGGCGGGCATGAGCAGTTCTTC. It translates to CASSFGGHEQFF.

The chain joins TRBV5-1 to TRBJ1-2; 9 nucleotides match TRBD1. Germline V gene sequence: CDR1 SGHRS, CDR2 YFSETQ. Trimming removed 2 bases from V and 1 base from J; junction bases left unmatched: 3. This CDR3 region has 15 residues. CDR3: CASSLTGQGNYGYTF. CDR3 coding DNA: TGCGCCAGCAGCTTAACGGGACAGGGTAACTATGGCTACACCTTC.

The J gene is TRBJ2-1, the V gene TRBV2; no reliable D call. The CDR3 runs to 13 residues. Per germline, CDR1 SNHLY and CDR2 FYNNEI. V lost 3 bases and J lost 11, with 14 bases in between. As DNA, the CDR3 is TGTGCCAGCAGTGATAGGCGGTCTAACCAGCAGTTCTTC. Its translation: CASSDRRSNQQFF.

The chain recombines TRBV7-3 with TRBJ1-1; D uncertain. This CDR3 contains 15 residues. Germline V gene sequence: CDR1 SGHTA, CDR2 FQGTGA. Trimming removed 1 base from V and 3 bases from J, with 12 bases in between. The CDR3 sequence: CASSLSSVGDTEAFF. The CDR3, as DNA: TGTGCCAGCAGCTTAAGCTCGGTAGGTGACACTGAAGCTTTCTTT.

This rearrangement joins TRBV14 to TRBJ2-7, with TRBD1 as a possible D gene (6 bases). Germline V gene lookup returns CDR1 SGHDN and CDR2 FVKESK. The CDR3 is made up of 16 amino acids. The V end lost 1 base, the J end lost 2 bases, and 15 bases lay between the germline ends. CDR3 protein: CASSQAEGTPTYEQYF. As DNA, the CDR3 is TGTGCCAGCAGCCAAGCCGAGGGGACACCCACCTACGAGCAGTACTTC.

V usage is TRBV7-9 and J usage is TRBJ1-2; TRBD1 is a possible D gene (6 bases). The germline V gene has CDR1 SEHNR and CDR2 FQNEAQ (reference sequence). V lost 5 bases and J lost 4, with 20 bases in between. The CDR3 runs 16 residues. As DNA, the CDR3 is TGTGCCAGCAGCCTTTTCGGGGGGCCCTCTAGCTATGGCTACACCTTC. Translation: CASSLFGGPSSYGYTF.

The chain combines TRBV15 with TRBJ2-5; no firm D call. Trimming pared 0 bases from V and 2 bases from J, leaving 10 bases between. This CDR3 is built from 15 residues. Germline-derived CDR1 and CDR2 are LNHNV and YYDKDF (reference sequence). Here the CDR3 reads CATSRDRAAQETQYF. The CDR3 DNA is TGTGCCACCAGCAGAGATAGGGCAGCGCAAGAGACCCAGTACTTC. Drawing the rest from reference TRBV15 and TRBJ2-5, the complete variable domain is DAMVIQNPRYQVTQFGKPVTLSCSQTLNHNVMYWYQQKSSQAPKLLFHYYDKDFNNEADTPDNFQSRRPNTSFCFLDIRSPGLGDTAMYLCATSRDRAAQETQYFGPGTRLLVL.

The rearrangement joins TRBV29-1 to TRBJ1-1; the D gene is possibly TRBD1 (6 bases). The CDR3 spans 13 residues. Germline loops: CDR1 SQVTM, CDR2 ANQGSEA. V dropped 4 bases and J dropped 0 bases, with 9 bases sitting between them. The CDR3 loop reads CSVVGTMNTEAFF. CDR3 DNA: TGCAGCGTTGTCGGGACAATGAACACTGAAGCTTTCTTT.

CDR3: CASSPENSLAGYNEQFF. For the CDR3, the DNA is TGTGCCAGCAGCCCCGAAAATAGCCTAGCGGGATACAATGAGCAGTTCTTC. The rearrangement joins TRBV7-2 to TRBJ2-1; 9 positions match TRBD2. This CDR3 spans 17 amino acids. J gave up 4 bases and V 5 bases, and 12 bases lay outside the gene matches. Looked up from germline, CDR1 is SGHTA and CDR2 is FQGNSA.

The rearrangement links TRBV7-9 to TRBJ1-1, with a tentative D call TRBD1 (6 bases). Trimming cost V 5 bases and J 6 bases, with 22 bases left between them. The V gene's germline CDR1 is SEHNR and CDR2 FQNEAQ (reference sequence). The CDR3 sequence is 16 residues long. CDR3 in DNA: TGTGCCAGCAGCAATCCGTTAACAGGGAAGCCAGCTGAAGCTTTCTTT. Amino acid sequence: CASSNPLTGKPAEAFF.

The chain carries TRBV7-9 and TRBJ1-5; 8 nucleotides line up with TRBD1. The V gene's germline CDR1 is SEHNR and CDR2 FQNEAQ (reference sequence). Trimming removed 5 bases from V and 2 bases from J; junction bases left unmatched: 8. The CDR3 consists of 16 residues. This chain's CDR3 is CASSTGQGWGNQPQHF. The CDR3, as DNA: TGTGCCAGCAGCACTGGACAGGGTTGGGGCAATCAGCCCCAGCATTTT.

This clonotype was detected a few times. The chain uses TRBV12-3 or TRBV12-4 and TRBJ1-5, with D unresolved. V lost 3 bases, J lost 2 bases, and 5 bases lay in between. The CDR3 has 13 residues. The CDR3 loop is CASSFGGNQPQHF. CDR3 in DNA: TGTGCCAGCAGTTTTGGTGGCAATCAGCCCCAGCATTTT.

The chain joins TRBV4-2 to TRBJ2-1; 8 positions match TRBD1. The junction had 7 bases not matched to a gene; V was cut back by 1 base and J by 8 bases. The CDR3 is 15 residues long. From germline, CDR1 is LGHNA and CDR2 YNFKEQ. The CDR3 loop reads CASSQGYQGAYEQFF. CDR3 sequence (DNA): TGTGCCAGCAGCCAAGGGTACCAGGGGGCCTATGAGCAGTTCTTC.

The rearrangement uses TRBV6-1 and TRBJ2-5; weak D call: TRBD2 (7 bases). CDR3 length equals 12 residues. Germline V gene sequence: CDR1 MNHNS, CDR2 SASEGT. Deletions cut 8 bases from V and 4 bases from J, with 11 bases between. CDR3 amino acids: CASEGEGETQYF. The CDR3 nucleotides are TGTGCCAGCGAGGGGGAGGGAGAGACCCAGTACTTC.